This entry lists 21 T cell receptor beta chains sequenced from one sample in a study of cytomegalovirus exposure and HLA in healthy donors. PCR involved 60 Vbeta and 13 Jbeta primers. Libraries were prepared by immunoSEQ multiplex PCR; TCRdb keeps only in-frame clonotypes and omits some of them. The data show around 89,000 clones, with roughly 70% seen just once and more than 2.5% held by the top ten. The sample comprised PBMCs. The receptors come from a man aged 40-49 years in good health and CMV-seronegative.

This sequence joins TRBV4-1 and TRBJ1-2; 8 bases match TRBD1. The CDR3 contains 15 residues. Germline values: CDR1 MGHRA, CDR2 YSYEKL. V dropped 2 bases and J dropped 7; count of bases not matched to a gene: 9. CDR3 amino acids: CASSQPGQAPPGYTF. The CDR3 bases are TGCGCCAGCAGCCAACCGGGACAGGCACCCCCTGGCTACACCTTC.

The chain uses TRBV11-2 and TRBJ1-2, with 7 bases aligning to TRBD1. Germline lookup yields CDR1 SGHAT and CDR2 FQNNGV. The CDR3 runs 15 residues. V shed 4 bases, J shed 3 bases, and the junction held 8 bases outside the gene matches. The CDR3 bases are TGTGCCAGCAGCTCCGGCGGGACAGATTACTATGGCTACACCTTC. Translation gives CASSSGGTDYYGYTF.

The V and J genes are TRBV5-1 and TRBJ1-2, with D possibly matching TRBD1 (6 bases). Per germline, CDR1 SGHRS and CDR2 YFSETQ. Trimming stripped 1 base from V and 4 bases from J, with 11 bases between. This CDR3 contains 14 residues. The CDR3 protein is CASSLREGGYGYTF. Written as DNA, the CDR3 is TGCGCCAGCAGCTTGAGGGAGGGGGGCTATGGCTACACCTTC.

The V call is TRBV6-5, the J call TRBJ1-1; possibly TRBD1 for D (5 bases). This CDR3 is 11 amino acids long. V gave up 2 bases and J gave up 7 bases, with 5 bases separating them. The germline V gene has CDR1 MNHEY and CDR2 SVGAGI. CDR3 amino acids: CASSYDSEAFF. The CDR3 coding sequence is TGTGCCAGCAGTTACGACAGTGAAGCTTTCTTT.

The CDR3 DNA sequence: TGTGCCAGCAGGGATCAGGGGTTTCGGGGCTACACCTTC. This translates into CASRDQGFRGYTF. J is TRBJ1-2 and V is TRBV2; weak D call: TRBD1 (6 bases). The CDR3 runs 13 residues. CDR1 and CDR2 from the germline V gene are SNHLY and FYNNEI. V dropped 6 bases and J dropped 8 bases, with 16 bases sitting between them.

V usage is TRBV6-4 and J usage is TRBJ2-3, with TRBD2 identical over 10 bases. V was pared by 4 bases and J by 2 bases, with 6 bases of the junction left unmatched. Germline CDR1 reads MRHNA; CDR2 reads SNTAGT. CDR3 size: 16 residues. In DNA, the CDR3 is TGTGCCAGCAGTGCCGGAGCGGGGGGGCCCACAGATACGCAGTATTTT. It is translated as CASSAGAGGPTDTQYF.

The genes are TRBV10-3 and TRBJ2-2; D not certain. Trimming removed 4 bases from V and 4 bases from J, with 10 bases in between. The CDR3 spans 14 residues. Germline V gene lookup returns CDR1 ENHRY and CDR2 SYGVKD. The CDR3 sequence is CAISATEATGELFF. DNA of the CDR3: TGTGCCATCAGTGCTACAGAAGCCACCGGGGAGCTGTTTTTT.

Comment on this clone: Other nucleotide sequences in the sample specify the same CDR3. The genes are TRBV9 and TRBJ2-3; 7 bases align to TRBD1. With V trimmed by 3 bases and J by 4 bases, 5 bases remained unmatched. CDR3 length: 14 amino acids. The germline V gene has CDR1 SGDLS and CDR2 YYNGEE. In DNA, the CDR3 is TGTGCCAGCAGCGCGGGACAGTCGGCAGATACGCAGTATTTT. Encoded protein: CASSAGQSADTQYF. The entire variable domain, with the rest obtained from reference TRBV9 and TRBJ2-3, is as follows: DSGVTQTPKHLITATGQRVTLRCSPRSGDLSVYWYQQSLDQGLQFLIQYYNGEERAKGNILERFSAQQFPDLHSELNLSSLELGDSALYFCASSAGQSADTQYFGPGTRLTVL.

This clone has just a few counts. This rearrangement joins TRBV27 to TRBJ2-7, with 11 nucleotides matching TRBD1. From germline, CDR1 is MNHEY and CDR2 SMNVEV (reference sequence). The CDR3 is 15 residues long. Trimming removed 4 bases from V and 5 bases from J; junction bases left unmatched: 7. The CDR3 is CASSSRTGGWNEQYF. The CDR3 DNA sequence: TGTGCCAGCAGTTCACGGACAGGGGGCTGGAACGAGCAGTACTTC.

The chain has TRBV4-3 and TRBJ1-3, with D maybe TRBD1 (6 bases). The germline V gene encodes CDR1 LGHNA and CDR2 YSLEER. This CDR3 comprises 17 residues. The ends were cut back, 0 bases at V and 2 bases at J, with 14 bases in the middle. The CDR3 nucleotides read TGCGCCAGCAGCCAAGACAGGGGCAAGGTCGCTGGAAACACCATATATTTT. Translated, it gives CASSQDRGKVAGNTIYF.

J is TRBJ1-2 and V is TRBV28; possible D gene TRBD1, 6 bases. This CDR3 has 13 residues. Germline assignment: CDR1 MDHEN and CDR2 SYDVKM. V lost 6 bases, J lost 7 bases, and 15 bases lay in between. CDR3 sequence reads: CASRIQGRGGYTF. In DNA form, the CDR3 reads TGTGCCAGCAGGATACAGGGACGTGGTGGCTACACCTTC.

The V and J genes are TRBV5-1 and TRBJ1-1; D is unresolved. The germline CDR1 and CDR2 sequences are SGHRS and YFSETQ. Trimming left V 1 base short and J 1 base short, with 8 bases between. This CDR3 spans 14 amino acids. DNA for the CDR3: TGCGCCAGCAGCTTGAGAGGAGAGAACACTGAAGCTTTCTTT. Translating it yields CASSLRGENTEAFF.

The chain couples TRBV11-2 to TRBJ1-2, with D unresolved. CDR3 length: 13 residues. Trimming removed 1 base at V and 4 bases at J, with 7 bases between. Germline V gene lookup returns CDR1 SGHAT and CDR2 FQNNGV. CDR3 bases: TGTGCCAGCAGCTTAGCATACGGCTATGGCTACACCTTC. Its protein product is CASSLAYGYGYTF.

The chain carries TRBV6-5 and TRBJ1-6; D is unclear. V lost 3 bases and J lost 7, with 16 bases in between. There are 16 residues in the CDR3. CDR1 is MNHEY, CDR2 SVGAGI, per germline. The CDR3 protein is CASSYFEGFKNSPLHF. Here the CDR3 DNA reads TGTGCCAGCAGTTATTTTGAGGGTTTCAAGAATTCACCCCTCCACTTT.

This clone was seen only a few times. This sequence joins TRBV7-6 and TRBJ1-2, with 8 bases fitting TRBD1. The V and J ends lost 5 bases and 0 bases, in that order; junction bases with no gene match: 11. This CDR3 spans 17 amino acids. Per germline, CDR1 SGHVS and CDR2 FNYEAQ. The CDR3 loop reads CASSHRQGQGPNYGYTF. CDR3 DNA sequence: TGTGCCAGCAGCCATCGACAGGGGCAAGGACCTAACTATGGCTACACCTTC.

This clone occurred a few times. The rearrangement uses TRBV29-1 and TRBJ1-2; the D gene is possibly TRBD1 (5 bases). V dropped 2 bases and J dropped 7 bases, with 11 bases sitting between them. Germline V gene sequence: CDR1 SQVTM, CDR2 ANQGSEA. The CDR3 loop spans 12 amino acids. CDR3 protein: CSVETPGIGYTF. The CDR3 nucleotides are TGCAGCGTTGAAACGCCAGGGATTGGCTACACCTTC.

This rearrangement joins TRBV6-1 to TRBJ2-7, with a weak D call TRBD1 (5 bases). Per germline, CDR1 MNHNS and CDR2 SASEGT. V gave up 2 bases and J gave up 0 bases, with 11 bases separating them. The CDR3 sequence is 15 residues long. CDR3 coding DNA: TGTGCCAGCAGTGAAAGTGGGCAGGGCTCCTACGAGCAGTACTTC. Translated, it gives CASSESGQGSYEQYF.

This clone showed up just once. The chain joins TRBV4-3 to TRBJ2-1; D gene ambiguous. CDR3 length: 14 residues. Trimming shortened V by 0 bases and J by 2 bases, and 5 bases separated the two germline ends. Germline V lookup: CDR1 LGHNA, CDR2 YSLEER. The CDR3 sequence is CASSQEGTYNEQFF. CDR3 nucleotide sequence: TGCGCCAGCAGCCAAGAGGGCACCTACAATGAGCAGTTCTTC.

The chain recombines TRBV28 with TRBJ1-4; TRBD1 matches 9 bases. Germline V CDR1 and CDR2: MDHEN, SYDVKM. The CDR3 has 15 amino acids. V lost 6 bases to trimming and J lost 5 bases; unmatched junction nucleotides: 7. The CDR3 region is CASSPGTGTNEKLFF. DNA for the CDR3: TGTGCCAGCAGCCCCGGGACAGGGACAAATGAAAAACTGTTTTTT.

The chain employs TRBV28 and TRBJ1-2; D not resolved. V dropped 7 bases and J dropped 1 base, with 13 bases sitting between them. The germline gives CDR1 MDHEN, CDR2 SYDVKM. The CDR3 is 14 residues long. CDR3 loop: CASIPTTFNYGYTF. CDR3 DNA: TGTGCCAGCATCCCTACTACATTTAACTATGGCTACACCTTC.

The rearrangement uses TRBV7-9 and TRBJ1-1; weak D call: TRBD1 (6 bases). The germline CDR1 and CDR2 sequences are SEHNR and FQNEAQ (reference sequence). The CDR3 is made up of 14 amino acids. Trimming stripped 4 bases from V and 4 bases from J, with 13 bases between. Written as DNA, the CDR3 is TGTGCCAGCAGCTCCGGGACAAGCGGCACTGAAGCTTTCTTT. Translating gives CASSSGTSGTEAFF. Combining the CDR3 with reference TRBV7-9 and TRBJ1-1 gives the whole variable domain DTGVSQNPRHKITKRGQNVTFRCDPISEHNRLYWYRQTLGQGPEFLTYFQNEAQLEKSRLLSDRFSAERPKGSFSTLEIQRTEQGDSAMYLCASSSGTSGTEAFFGQGTRLTVV.